This T cell receptor beta chain was sequenced for a study of shared clonotypes between healthy human individuals. Concerning this clone: The antigen is not known.

Germline V gene sequence: CDR1 SGHVS, CDR2 FQNEAQ. V lost 5 bases and J lost 5, with 19 bases in between. CDR3 length: 16 residues. Findings and limits, study-wide: Of the naive CD4 clonotypes, approximately 5% were shared across a few donors.

An assay was performed, and its level was deep. Sequencing used immunoSEQ multiplex PCR; TCRdb keeps in-frame clones, though not all of them. The table has 2 million to 3 million clones, approximately 94% seen once. The receptor comes from a man between 18 and 29 years old in good health. Some clones in this sample may be carry-over from other donors' samples. The chain couples TRBV7-8 to TRBJ1-5; a weak D match, TRBD1 (5 bases). Sequenced: naive CD4+ T cells from PBMCs. Stated subset: CD45RA+ positively selected. The CDR3 spells CASSPGTLSKHQPQHF. The CDR3 region has the DNA TGTGCCAGCAGCCCAGGGACTCTCTCGAAGCATCAGCCCCAGCATTTT.